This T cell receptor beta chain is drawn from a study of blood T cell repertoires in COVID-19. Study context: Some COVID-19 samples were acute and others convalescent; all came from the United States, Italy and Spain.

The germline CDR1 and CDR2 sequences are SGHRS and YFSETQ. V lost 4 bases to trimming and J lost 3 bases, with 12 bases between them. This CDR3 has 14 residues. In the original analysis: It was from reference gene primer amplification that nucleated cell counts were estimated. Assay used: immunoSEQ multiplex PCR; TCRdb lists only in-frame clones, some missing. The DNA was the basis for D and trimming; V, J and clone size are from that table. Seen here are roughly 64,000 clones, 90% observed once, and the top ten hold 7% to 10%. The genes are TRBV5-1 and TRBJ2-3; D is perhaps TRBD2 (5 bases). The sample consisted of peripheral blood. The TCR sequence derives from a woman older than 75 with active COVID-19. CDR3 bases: TGCGCCAGCAGCACTACGACGGGGACAGATACGCAGTATTTT. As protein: CASSTTTGTDTQYF.